The clone carrying this T cell receptor beta chain was counted ten times or more. The antigen remains unidentified. This entry is derived from a study of T-cell reconstitution after alpha-beta-depleted transplantation in children. The study's findings and limits: Diversity and T-cell counts at one year after transplant derived mostly from new T cells. Diversity of TCRbeta at day 60 was high in some patients, arising from surviving recipient T cells and thymic progenitors. Expanded graft clones numbering several hundred reportedly gave rise to alpha-beta T cells about two months after transplant.

V shed 4 bases and J shed 4 bases, with 11 bases lying between them. The length of the CDR3 is 13 residues. Germline CDR1 KGHSH, CDR2 LQKENI. During its preparation, the TCRbeta library received unique molecular identifiers. TCRdb passed the PCR reads through MiXCR, listing each CDR3 protein once. The sample contains about 16,000 distinct CDR3 sequences, around 4.9% of which appear only once. The rearrangement uses TRBV18 and TRBJ2-7; no clear D gene. The clonotype originates from a boy aged 5 to 17 with acute lymphoblastic leukemia, due to receive a stem cell transplant. Material: PBMCs, obtained before TCRalphabeta/CD19-depleted stem cell transplant. As DNA, the CDR3 is TGTGCCAGCTCACAACAAAACAAATACGAGCAGTACTTC. Amino acid sequence: CASSQQNKYEQYF. Based on the CDR3 plus reference TRBV18 and TRBJ2-7, the full variable domain is NAGVMQNPRHLVRRRGQEARLRCSPMKGHSHVYWYRQLPEEGLKFMVYLQKENIIDESGMPKERFSAEFPKEGPSILRIQQVVRGDSAAYFCASSQQNKYEQYFGPGTRLTVT.